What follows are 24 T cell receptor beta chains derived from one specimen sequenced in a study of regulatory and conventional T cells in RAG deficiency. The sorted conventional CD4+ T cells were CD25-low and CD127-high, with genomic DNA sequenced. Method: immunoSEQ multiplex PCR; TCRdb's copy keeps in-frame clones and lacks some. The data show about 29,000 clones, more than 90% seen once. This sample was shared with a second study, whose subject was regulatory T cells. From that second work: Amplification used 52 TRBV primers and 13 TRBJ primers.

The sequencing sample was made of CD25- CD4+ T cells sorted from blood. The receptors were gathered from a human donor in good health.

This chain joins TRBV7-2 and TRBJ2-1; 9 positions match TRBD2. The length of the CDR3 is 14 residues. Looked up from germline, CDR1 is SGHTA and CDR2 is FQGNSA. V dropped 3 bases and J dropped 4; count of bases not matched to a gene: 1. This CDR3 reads CASSFSGGYNEQFF. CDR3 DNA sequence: TGTGCCAGCAGCTTTAGCGGGGGTTACAATGAGCAGTTCTTC. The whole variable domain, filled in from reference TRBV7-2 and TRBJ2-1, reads GAGVSQSPSNKVTEKGKDVELRCDPISGHTALYWYRQSLGQGLEFLIYFQGNSAPDKSGLPSDRFSAERTGGSVSTLTIQRTQQEDSAVYLCASSFSGGYNEQFFGPGTRLTVL.

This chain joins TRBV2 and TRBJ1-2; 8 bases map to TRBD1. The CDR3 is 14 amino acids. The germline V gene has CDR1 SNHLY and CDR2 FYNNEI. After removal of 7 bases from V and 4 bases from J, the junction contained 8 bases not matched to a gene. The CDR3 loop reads CASTGQGLGYGYTF. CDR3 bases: TGTGCCAGCACCGGACAGGGTTTGGGCTATGGCTACACCTTC.

The CDR3 loop reads CASSLGQGVYAEKLFF. The CDR3, as DNA: TGCGCCAGCAGCTTGGGACAGGGGGTATATGCTGAAAAACTGTTTTTT. The rearrangement uses TRBV5-1 and TRBJ1-4; 9 positions agree with TRBD1. V dropped 0 bases and J dropped 7; count of bases not matched to a gene: 7. The CDR3 contains 16 residues. In germline, CDR1 is SGHRS, CDR2 YFSETQ.

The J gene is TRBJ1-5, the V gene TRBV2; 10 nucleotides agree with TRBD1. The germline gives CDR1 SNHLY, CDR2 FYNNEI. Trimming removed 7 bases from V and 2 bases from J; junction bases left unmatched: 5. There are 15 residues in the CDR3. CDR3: CASKPGTGGNQPQHF. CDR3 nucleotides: TGTGCCAGCAAACCCGGGACAGGGGGCAATCAGCCCCAGCATTTT.

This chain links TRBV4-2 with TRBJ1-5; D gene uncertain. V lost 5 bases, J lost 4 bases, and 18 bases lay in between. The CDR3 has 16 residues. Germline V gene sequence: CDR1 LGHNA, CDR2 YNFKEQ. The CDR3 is CASSFSAPEGNQPQHF. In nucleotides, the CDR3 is TGTGCCAGCAGCTTCTCCGCTCCAGAGGGAAATCAGCCCCAGCATTTT.

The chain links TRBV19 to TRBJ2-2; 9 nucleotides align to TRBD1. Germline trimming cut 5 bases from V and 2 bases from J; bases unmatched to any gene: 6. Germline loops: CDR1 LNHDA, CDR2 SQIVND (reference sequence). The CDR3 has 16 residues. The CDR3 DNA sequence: TGTGCCAGTAGTGGCGGGACAGGGCGAAACACCGGGGAGCTGTTTTTT. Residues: CASSGGTGRNTGELFF. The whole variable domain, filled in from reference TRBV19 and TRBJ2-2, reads DGGITQSPKYLFRKEGQNVTLSCEQNLNHDAMYWYRQDPGQGLRLIYYSQIVNDFQKGDIAEGYSVSREKKESFPLTVTSAQKNPTAFYLCASSGGTGRNTGELFFGEGSRLTVL.

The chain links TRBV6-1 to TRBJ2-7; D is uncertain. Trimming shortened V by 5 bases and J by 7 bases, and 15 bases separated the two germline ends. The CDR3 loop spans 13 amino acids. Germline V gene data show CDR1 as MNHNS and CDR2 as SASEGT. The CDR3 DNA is TGTGCCAGCAGTCCTGTTTCTCCTAATGAGCAGTACTTC. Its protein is CASSPVSPNEQYF.

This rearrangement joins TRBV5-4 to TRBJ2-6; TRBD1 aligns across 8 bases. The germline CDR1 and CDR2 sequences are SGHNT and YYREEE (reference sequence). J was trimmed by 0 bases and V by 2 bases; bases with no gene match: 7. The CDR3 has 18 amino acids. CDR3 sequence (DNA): TGTGCCAGCAGCTTAGCAGGGGGCACCATCTCTGGGGCCAACGTCCTGACTTTC. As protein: CASSLAGGTISGANVLTF.

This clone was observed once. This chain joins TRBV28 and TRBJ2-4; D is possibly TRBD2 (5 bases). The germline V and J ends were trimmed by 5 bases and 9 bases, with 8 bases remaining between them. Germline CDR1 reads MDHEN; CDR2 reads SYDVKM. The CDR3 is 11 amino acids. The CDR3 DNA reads TGTGCCAGCAGTATCGAGGGCATTCAGTACTTC. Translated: CASSIEGIQYF. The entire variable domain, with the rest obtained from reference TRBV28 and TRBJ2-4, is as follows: DVKVTQSSRYLVKRTGEKVFLECVQDMDHENMFWYRQDPGLGLRLIYFSYDVKMKEKGDIPEGYSVSREKKERFSLILESASTNQTSMYLCASSIEGIQYFGAGTRLSVL.

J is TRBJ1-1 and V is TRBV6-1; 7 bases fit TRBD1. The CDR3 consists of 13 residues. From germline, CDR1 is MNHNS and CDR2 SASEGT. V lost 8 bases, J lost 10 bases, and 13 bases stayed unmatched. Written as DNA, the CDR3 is TGTGCCAGCGGGGGACAGATGTATGCAGGAGCTTTCTTT. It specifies CASGGQMYAGAFF.

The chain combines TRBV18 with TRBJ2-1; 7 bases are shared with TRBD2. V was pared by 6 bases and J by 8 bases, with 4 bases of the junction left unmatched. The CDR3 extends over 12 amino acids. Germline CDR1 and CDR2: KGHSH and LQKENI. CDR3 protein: CASSRTRDEQFF. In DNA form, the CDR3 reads TGTGCCAGCTCGCGGACTAGGGATGAGCAGTTCTTC.

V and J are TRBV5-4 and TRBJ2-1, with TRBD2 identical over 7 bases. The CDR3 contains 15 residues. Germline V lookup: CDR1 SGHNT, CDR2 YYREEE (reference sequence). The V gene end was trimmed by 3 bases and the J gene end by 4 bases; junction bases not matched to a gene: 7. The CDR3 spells CASSSGGGPYNEQFF. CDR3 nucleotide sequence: TGTGCCAGCAGCTCTGGGGGGGGTCCGTACAATGAGCAGTTCTTC.

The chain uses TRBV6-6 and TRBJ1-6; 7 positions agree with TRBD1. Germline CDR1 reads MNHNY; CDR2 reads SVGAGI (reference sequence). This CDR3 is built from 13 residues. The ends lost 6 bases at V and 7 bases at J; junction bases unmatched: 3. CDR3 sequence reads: CASRGGENSPLHF. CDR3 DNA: TGTGCCAGCAGAGGGGGCGAGAATTCACCCCTCCACTTT.

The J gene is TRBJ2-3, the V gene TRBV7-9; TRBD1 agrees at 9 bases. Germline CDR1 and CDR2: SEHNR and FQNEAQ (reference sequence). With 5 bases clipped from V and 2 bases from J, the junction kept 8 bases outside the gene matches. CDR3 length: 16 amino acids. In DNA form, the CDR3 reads TGTGCCAGCAGCACCTGGGGACAGGGATCCACAGATACGCAGTATTTT. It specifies CASSTWGQGSTDTQYF.

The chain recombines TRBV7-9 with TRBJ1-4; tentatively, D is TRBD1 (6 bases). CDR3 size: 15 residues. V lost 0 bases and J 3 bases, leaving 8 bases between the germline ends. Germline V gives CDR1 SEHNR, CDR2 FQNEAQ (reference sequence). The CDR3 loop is CASSLARQANEKLFF. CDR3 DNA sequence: TGTGCCAGCAGCTTAGCGCGACAGGCTAATGAAAAACTGTTTTTT.

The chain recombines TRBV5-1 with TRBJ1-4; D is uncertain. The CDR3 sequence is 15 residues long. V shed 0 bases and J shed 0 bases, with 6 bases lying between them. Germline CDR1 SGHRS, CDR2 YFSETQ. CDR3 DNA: TGCGCCAGCAGCTTGGACACCGCAACTAATGAAAAACTGTTTTTT. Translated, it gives CASSLDTATNEKLFF.

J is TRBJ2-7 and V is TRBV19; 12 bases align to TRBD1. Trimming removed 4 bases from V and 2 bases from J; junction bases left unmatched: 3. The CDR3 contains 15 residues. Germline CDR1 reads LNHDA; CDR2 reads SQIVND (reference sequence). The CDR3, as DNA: TGTGCCAGTAGTAGCGGGACAGGGGGCCCCTACGAGCAGTACTTC. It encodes CASSSGTGGPYEQYF.

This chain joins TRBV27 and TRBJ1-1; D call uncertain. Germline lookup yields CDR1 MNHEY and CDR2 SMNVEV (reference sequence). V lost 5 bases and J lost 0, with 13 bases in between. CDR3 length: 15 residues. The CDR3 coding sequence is TGTGCCAGCAGTCCTCAATCAGTCGTGAACACTGAAGCTTTCTTT. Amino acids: CASSPQSVVNTEAFF.

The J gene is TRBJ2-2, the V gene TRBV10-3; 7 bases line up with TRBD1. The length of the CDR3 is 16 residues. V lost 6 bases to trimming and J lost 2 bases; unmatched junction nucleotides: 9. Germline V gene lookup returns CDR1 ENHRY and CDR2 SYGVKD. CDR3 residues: CAIRSSGGRNTGELFF. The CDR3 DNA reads TGTGCCATCAGATCCTCAGGGGGTCGCAACACCGGGGAGCTGTTTTTT.

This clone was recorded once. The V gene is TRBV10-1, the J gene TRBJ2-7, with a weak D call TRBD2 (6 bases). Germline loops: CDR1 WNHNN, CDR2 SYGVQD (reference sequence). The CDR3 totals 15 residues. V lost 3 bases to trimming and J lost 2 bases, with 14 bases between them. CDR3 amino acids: CASSDSGQTTYEQYF. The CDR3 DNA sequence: TGCGCCAGCAGTGACAGCGGGCAAACAACCTACGAGCAGTACTTC.

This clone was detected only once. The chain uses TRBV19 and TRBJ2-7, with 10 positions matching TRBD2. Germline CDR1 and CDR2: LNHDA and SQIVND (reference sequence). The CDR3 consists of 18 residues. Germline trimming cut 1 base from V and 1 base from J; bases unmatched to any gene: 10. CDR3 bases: TGTGCCAGTAGTATAGCCCGAAATAGCGGGGGGTCATCCTACGAGCAGTACTTC. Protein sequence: CASSIARNSGGSSYEQYF.

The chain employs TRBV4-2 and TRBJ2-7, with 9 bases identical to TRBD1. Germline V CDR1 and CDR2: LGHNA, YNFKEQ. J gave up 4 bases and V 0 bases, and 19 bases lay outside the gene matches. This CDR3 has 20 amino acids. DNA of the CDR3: TGTGCCAGCAGCCAAGATCGAGGGGGTCCCGGGACAGGGAGGTTTTACGAGCAGTACTTC. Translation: CASSQDRGGPGTGRFYEQYF.

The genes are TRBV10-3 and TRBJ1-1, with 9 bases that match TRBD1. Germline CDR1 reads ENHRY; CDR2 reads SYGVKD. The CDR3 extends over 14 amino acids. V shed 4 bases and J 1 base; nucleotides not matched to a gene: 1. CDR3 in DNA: TGTGCCATCAGTGTGGGACAGGGGAACACTGAAGCTTTCTTT. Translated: CAISVGQGNTEAFF.

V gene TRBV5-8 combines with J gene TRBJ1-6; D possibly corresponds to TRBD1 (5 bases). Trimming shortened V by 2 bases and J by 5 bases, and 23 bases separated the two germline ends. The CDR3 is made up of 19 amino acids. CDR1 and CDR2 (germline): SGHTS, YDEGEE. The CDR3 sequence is CASSFESPGTGWNNSPLHF. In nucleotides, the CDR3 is TGTGCCAGCAGCTTTGAATCGCCAGGGACTGGCTGGAATAATTCACCCCTCCACTTT.